The present T cell receptor beta chain was sequenced within a study of blood T cell repertoires in COVID-19. Across the whole study: Sources were T cells, B-cell-depleted T cells, or PBMCs; the material itself was cDNA or gDNA.

CDR1 is SGHTA, CDR2 FQGNSA, per germline. V was shortened by 6 bases and J by 3 bases, with 17 bases between the two germline ends. The CDR3 loop spans 15 amino acids. The table came from immunoSEQ multiplex PCR; TCRdb's copy has only in-frame clones and leaves some out. The sample carries 300,000 or so clones, about 89% recorded once. The receptor comes from a man between 18 and 29 years old who had recovered from COVID-19. The rearrangement links TRBV7-2 to TRBJ1-1; perhaps TRBD1 as D (5 bases). What was sequenced was peripheral blood. CDR3 coding DNA: TGTGCCAGCAGTACCGGGGGAGGGGAGTACACTGAAGCTTTCTTT. It specifies CASSTGGGEYTEAFF.